This T cell receptor beta chain was sequenced in a study of synovial regulatory T cells in juvenile arthritis. Donors were around eleven juvenile idiopathic arthritis patients with active disease, 3 polyarticular and 8 oligoarticular. Median age 11.6 years (about 2.1-22.9); median disease duration about 7 years (0.2-19.1). Findings and caveats of the study: Synovial Tregs shared more CDR3 sequences with iaTregs than other blood Tregs.

In regard to this clone: Its antigen is unidentified.

Germline loops: CDR1 SGHRS, CDR2 YFSETQ. The CDR3 runs 15 residues. No DNA sequence was recorded. Sequenced by immunoSEQ multiplex PCR; TCRdb stores in-frame clones only, minus some. The data include just under 10,000 clones; the top ten clones carry 0.95% to 1%. The TCR sequence derives from a donor between 2 and 29 years old with juvenile idiopathic arthritis. Sequences were obtained from Treg cells from blood. Subset described: remaining (HLA-DR-negative) circulating blood Treg cells. J is TRBJ2-1 and V is TRBV5-1. CDR3 region: CASSSGPGYGGEQFF.